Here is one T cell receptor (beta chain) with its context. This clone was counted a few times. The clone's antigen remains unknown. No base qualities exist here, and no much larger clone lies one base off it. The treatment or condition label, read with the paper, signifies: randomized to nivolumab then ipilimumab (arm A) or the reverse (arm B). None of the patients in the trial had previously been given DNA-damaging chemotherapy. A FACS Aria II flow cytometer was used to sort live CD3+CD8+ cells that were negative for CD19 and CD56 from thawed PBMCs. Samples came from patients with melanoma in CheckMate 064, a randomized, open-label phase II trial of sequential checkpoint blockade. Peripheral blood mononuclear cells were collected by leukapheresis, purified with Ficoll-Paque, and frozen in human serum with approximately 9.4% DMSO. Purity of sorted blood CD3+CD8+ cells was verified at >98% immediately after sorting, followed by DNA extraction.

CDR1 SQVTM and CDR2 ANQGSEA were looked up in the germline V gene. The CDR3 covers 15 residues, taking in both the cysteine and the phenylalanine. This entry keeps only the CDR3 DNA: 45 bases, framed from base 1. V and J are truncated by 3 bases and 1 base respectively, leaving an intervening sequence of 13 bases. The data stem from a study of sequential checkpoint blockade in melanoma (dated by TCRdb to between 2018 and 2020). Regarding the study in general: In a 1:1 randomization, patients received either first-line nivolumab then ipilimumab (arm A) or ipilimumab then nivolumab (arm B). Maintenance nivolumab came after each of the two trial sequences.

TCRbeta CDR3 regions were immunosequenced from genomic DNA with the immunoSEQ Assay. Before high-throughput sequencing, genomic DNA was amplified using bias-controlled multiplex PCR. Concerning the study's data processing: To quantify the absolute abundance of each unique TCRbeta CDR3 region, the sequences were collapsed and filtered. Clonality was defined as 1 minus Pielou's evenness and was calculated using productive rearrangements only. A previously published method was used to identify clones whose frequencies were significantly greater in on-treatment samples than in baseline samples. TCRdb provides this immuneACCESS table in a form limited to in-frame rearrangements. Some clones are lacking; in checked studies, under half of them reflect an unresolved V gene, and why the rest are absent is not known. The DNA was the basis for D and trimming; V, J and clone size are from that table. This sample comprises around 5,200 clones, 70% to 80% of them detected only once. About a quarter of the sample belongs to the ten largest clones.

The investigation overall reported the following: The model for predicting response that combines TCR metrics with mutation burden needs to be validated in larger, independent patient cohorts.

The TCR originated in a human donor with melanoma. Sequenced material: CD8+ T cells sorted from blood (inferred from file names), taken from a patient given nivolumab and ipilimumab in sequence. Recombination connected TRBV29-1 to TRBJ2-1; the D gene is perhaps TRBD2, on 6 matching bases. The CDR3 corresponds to CSVDEPGLSYNEQFF. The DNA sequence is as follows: TGCAGCGTTGACGAACCGGGACTTTCCTACAATGAGCAGTTCTTC.